The rows below give T cell receptor beta chains drawn from one sample of a study of OX40 agonist ivuxolimab in advanced cancers. Profiled with immunoSEQ multiplex PCR; TCRdb holds only in-frame clones, not every one. The repertoire holds around 73,000 clones, with 90% as singletons. Sample: CD4+ or CD8+ T cells sorted from blood, taken in a trial of the OX40 agonist ivuxolimab. Receptors were obtained from an adult with an advanced solid tumor such as melanoma, head and neck, liver or kidney cancer. Each CDR3 is given with its conserved first and last residue. The order of the fields is clone size, D gene, V gene, J gene, CDR3 protein, CDR3 DNA. The D gene is left open where the match is weak. Size is stated for part of the rows, as once, few or many counts, or as a class when the clone is expanded.

abundance: once
d_gene: TRBD1
v_gene: TRBV28
j_gene: TRBJ2-2
CDR3aa: CASIKAGGIGELFF
CDR3nt: TGTGCCAGCATCAAGGCAGGGGGCATCGGGGAGCTGTTTTTT

abundance: NA
d_gene: TRBD2
v_gene: TRBV4-1
j_gene: TRBJ2-3
CDR3aa: CASSQPPGGRHTDTQYF
CDR3nt: TGCGCCAGCAGCCAACCGCCGGGGGGAAGACACACAGATACGCAGTATTTT

abundance: NA
d_gene: NA
v_gene: TRBV9
j_gene: TRBJ2-2
CDR3aa: CASSVVSEAWRGGELFF
CDR3nt: TGTGCCAGCAGCGTAGTTAGCGAGGCCTGGAGGGGCGGGGAGCTGTTTTTT

abundance: NA
d_gene: NA
v_gene: TRBV5-4
j_gene: TRBJ2-1
CDR3aa: CASSLQSGAKGDNEQFF
CDR3nt: TGTGCCAGCAGCTTACAAAGCGGGGCCAAGGGGGACAATGAGCAGTTCTTC

abundance: NA
d_gene: NA
v_gene: TRBV13
j_gene: TRBJ2-1
CDR3aa: CASSPRGEQFF
CDR3nt: TGTGCCAGCAGCCCCCGCGGAGAGCAGTTCTTC

abundance: NA
d_gene: TRBD1
v_gene: TRBV7-9
j_gene: TRBJ1-1
CDR3aa: CASSLVGQGAGEAFF
CDR3nt: TGTGCCAGCAGCTTAGTGGGACAGGGGGCCGGTGAAGCTTTCTTT

abundance: NA
d_gene: NA
v_gene: TRBV10-3
j_gene: TRBJ2-7
CDR3aa: CAISEITDPKPYEQYF
CDR3nt: TGTGCCATCAGTGAAATTACGGACCCCAAACCCTACGAGCAGTACTTC

abundance: NA
d_gene: NA
v_gene: TRBV7-8
j_gene: TRBJ2-1
CDR3aa: CASSPQGLLYNEQFF
CDR3nt: TGTGCCAGCAGCCCCCAAGGGCTCTTGTACAATGAGCAGTTCTTC

abundance: NA
d_gene: NA
v_gene: TRBV5-1
j_gene: TRBJ2-5
CDR3aa: CASSTGQQQETQYF
CDR3nt: TGCGCCAGCAGCACCGGACAACAACAAGAGACCCAGTACTTC

abundance: NA
d_gene: TRBD1
v_gene: TRBV5-4
j_gene: TRBJ2-7
CDR3aa: CASSSGQNPYEQYF
CDR3nt: TGTGCCAGCAGCTCGGGACAGAACCCCTACGAGCAGTACTTC

abundance: NA
d_gene: NA
v_gene: TRBV5-1
j_gene: TRBJ1-1
CDR3aa: CASSLALRVRNTEAFF
CDR3nt: TGCGCCAGCAGCTTGGCGTTGAGGGTTCGAAACACTGAAGCTTTCTTT

abundance: NA
d_gene: NA
v_gene: TRBV7-9
j_gene: TRBJ2-1
CDR3aa: CASSLEQGPRNEQFF
CDR3nt: TGTGCCAGCAGCTTAGAGCAGGGCCCCCGCAATGAGCAGTTCTTC

abundance: NA
d_gene: TRBD2
v_gene: TRBV4-1
j_gene: TRBJ2-3
CDR3aa: CASSQALPRGRGTDTQYF
CDR3nt: TGCGCCAGCAGCCAGGCCCTTCCCCGCGGGAGAGGCACAGATACGCAGTATTTT

abundance: NA
d_gene: NA
v_gene: TRBV29-1
j_gene: TRBJ2-7
CDR3aa: CSVLGAFSSYEQYF
CDR3nt: TGCAGCGTACTGGGGGCATTCAGCTCCTACGAGCAGTACTTC

abundance: NA
d_gene: TRBD1
v_gene: TRBV15
j_gene: TRBJ2-3
CDR3aa: CATSRDGQGGPADTQYF
CDR3nt: TGTGCCACCAGCAGAGACGGACAGGGGGGACCGGCAGATACGCAGTATTTT

abundance: NA
d_gene: TRBD1
v_gene: TRBV5-1
j_gene: TRBJ1-3
CDR3aa: CASSTDGTGPGNTIYF
CDR3nt: TGCGCCAGCAGCACGGACGGGACAGGGCCTGGAAACACCATATATTTT

abundance: NA
d_gene: TRBD1
v_gene: TRBV7-9
j_gene: TRBJ1-4
CDR3aa: CASSLVTGTGVARAEKLFF
CDR3nt: TGTGCCAGCAGCTTAGTTACCGGGACAGGGGTCGCGCGAGCTGAAAAACTGTTTTTT

abundance: once
d_gene: NA
v_gene: TRBV30
j_gene: TRBJ1-1
CDR3aa: CAWRHVQGFTEAFF
CDR3nt: TGTGCCTGGAGGCACGTTCAGGGATTTACTGAAGCTTTCTTT

abundance: few
d_gene: NA
v_gene: TRBV29-1
j_gene: TRBJ2-3
CDR3aa: CSVATTDTQYF
CDR3nt: TGCAGCGTTGCAACTACAGATACGCAGTATTTT

abundance: NA
d_gene: TRBD1
v_gene: TRBV6-1
j_gene: TRBJ1-2
CDR3aa: CASSVDRAWRGYTF
CDR3nt: TGTGCCAGCAGTGTCGACAGGGCCTGGCGGGGCTACACCTTC

abundance: NA
d_gene: NA
v_gene: TRBV2
j_gene: TRBJ1-1
CDR3aa: CASSEALRRVEAFF
CDR3nt: TGTGCCAGCAGTGAAGCGCTTCGCAGGGTTGAAGCTTTCTTT